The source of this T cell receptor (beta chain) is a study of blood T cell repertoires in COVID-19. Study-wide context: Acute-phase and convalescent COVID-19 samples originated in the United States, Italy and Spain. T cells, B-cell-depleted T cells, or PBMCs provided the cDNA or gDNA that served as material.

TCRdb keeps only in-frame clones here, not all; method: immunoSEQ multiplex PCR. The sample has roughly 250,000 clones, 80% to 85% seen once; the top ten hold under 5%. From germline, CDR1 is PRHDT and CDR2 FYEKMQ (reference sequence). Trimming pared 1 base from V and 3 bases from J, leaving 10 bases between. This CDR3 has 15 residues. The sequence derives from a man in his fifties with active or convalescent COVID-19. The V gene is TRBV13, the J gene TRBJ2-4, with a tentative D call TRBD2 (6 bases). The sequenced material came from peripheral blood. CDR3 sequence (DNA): TGTGCCAGCAGCTTAGCGGGGGTGGGCAAAAACATTCAGTACTTC. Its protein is CASSLAGVGKNIQYF.